This entry lists 30 T cell receptor beta chains sequenced from one sample in a study of T cell changes during pregnancy in multiple sclerosis. Produced via immunoSEQ multiplex PCR; TCRdb's table is partial and in-frame only. The sample includes roughly 40,000 clones, 90% to 95% seen only once; the top ten take 0.3% to 0.4%. This material consisted of CD4+ T cells from peripheral blood mononuclear cells, taken in the second trimester of pregnancy. These receptors all stem from a female donor with multiple sclerosis, enrolled in a pregnancy study.

CDR3 sequence: CASSSTGGMDTIYF. Here the CDR3 DNA reads TGCGCCAGCAGCTCTACAGGGGGCATGGACACCATATATTTT. The chain uses TRBV5-1 and TRBJ1-3; TRBD1 aligns across 9 bases. The length of the CDR3 is 14 residues. With 3 bases clipped from V and 8 bases from J, the junction kept 6 bases outside the gene matches. The V gene's germline CDR1 is SGHRS and CDR2 YFSETQ.

The rearrangement uses TRBV2 and TRBJ1-1; D call uncertain. The germline CDR1 and CDR2 sequences are SNHLY and FYNNEI. V lost 2 bases to trimming and J lost 11 bases, with 6 bases between them. There are 10 residues in the CDR3. CDR3 coding DNA: TGTGCCAGCAGTGAAAATAGTGCTTTCTTT. Translation gives CASSENSAFF.

This clone was recorded only once. The chain carries TRBV29-1 and TRBJ2-2, with TRBD2 matching 14 bases. Germline V gives CDR1 SQVTM, CDR2 ANQGSEA. This CDR3 has 16 residues. J lost 1 base, V lost 4 bases, and 2 bases had no gene match. As DNA, the CDR3 is TGCAGCGTTGGGACTAGCGGGAGGATGAACACCGGGGAGCTGTTTTTT. Amino acids: CSVGTSGRMNTGELFF.

The chain combines TRBV2 with TRBJ2-1, with D perhaps TRBD2 (6 bases). The V end was cut by 3 bases, the J end by 10 bases, with 13 bases between. The CDR3 is made up of 13 amino acids. CDR1 is SNHLY and CDR2 is FYNNEI in the germline V gene. DNA of the CDR3: TGTGCCAGCAGTGAGGTTATTCGGGGGGAGCAGTTCTTC. Its protein is CASSEVIRGEQFF.

The chain employs TRBV5-8 and TRBJ2-1, with D perhaps TRBD2 (6 bases). V was trimmed by 3 bases and J by 1 base, leaving 11 bases between them. CDR3 length: 15 amino acids. Germline assignment: CDR1 SGHTS and CDR2 YDEGEE. This CDR3 reads CASSSEGRSYNEQFF. The CDR3, as DNA: TGTGCCAGCAGCTCGGAGGGGCGGTCCTACAATGAGCAGTTCTTC.

J is TRBJ2-5 and V is TRBV19, with 10 bases aligning to TRBD1. Looked up from germline, CDR1 is LNHDA and CDR2 is SQIVND (reference sequence). The CDR3 spans 16 residues. V lost 3 bases to trimming and J lost 5 bases; unmatched junction nucleotides: 9. CDR3 DNA: TGTGCCAGTAGTATCGGCGGGACAGGGGTGTACGAGACCCAGTACTTC. Translated, it gives CASSIGGTGVYETQYF.

V and J are TRBV30 and TRBJ2-7; 7 positions agree with TRBD1. V trimming: 3 bases; J trimming: 7 bases; junction bases outside the gene matches: 9. Germline-derived CDR1 and CDR2 are GTSNPN and SVGIG (reference sequence). CDR3 size: 13 residues. CDR3 in DNA: TGTGCCTGGAGAAGGAAATCGGACAGGGAGCAGTACTTC. It encodes CAWRRKSDREQYF.

The J gene is TRBJ1-4, the V gene TRBV5-1, with D hard to call. The ends were cut back, 4 bases at V and 3 bases at J, with 13 bases in the middle. The CDR3 is 15 amino acids. CDR1 is SGHRS, CDR2 YFSETQ, per germline. The CDR3 DNA follows: TGCGCCAGCAGCGGCGGTGGGTACGCTAATGAAAAACTGTTTTTT. Its protein is CASSGGGYANEKLFF.

This clone was picked up one time. This chain connects TRBV2 to TRBJ1-4; 7 bases map to TRBD1. Looked up from germline, CDR1 is SNHLY and CDR2 is FYNNEI. V lost 6 bases, J lost 13 bases, and 5 bases stayed unmatched. The CDR3 loop spans 11 amino acids. The CDR3 coding sequence is TGTGCCAGCAGGACGACAGGGATACTGTTTTTT. Translated, it gives CASRTTGILFF. Supplemented by reference TRBV2 and TRBJ1-4, the full variable domain reads EPEVTQTPSHQVTQMGQEVILRCVPISNHLYFYWYRQILGQKVEFLVSFYNNEISEKSEIFDDQFSVERPDGSNFTLKIRSTKLEDSAMYFCASRTTGILFFGSGTQLSVL.

This clone was recorded once. The V and J genes are TRBV6-5 and TRBJ2-5; TRBD2 agrees at 16 bases. The V and J ends lost 6 bases and 9 bases, in that order; junction bases with no gene match: 7. Per the germline V gene, CDR1 is MNHEY and CDR2 is SVGAGI. The CDR3 length is 15 residues. DNA of the CDR3: TGTGCCAGCAGCGGGACTAGCGGGGGGGCCCTGGCCCAGTACTTC. It is translated as CASSGTSGGALAQYF.

This clone was counted only a few times. The V gene is TRBV7-2, the J gene TRBJ1-2; TRBD1 agrees at 11 bases. The CDR3 length is 19 residues. From germline, CDR1 is SGHTA and CDR2 FQGNSA. The V segment lost 3 bases and the J segment 6 bases; nucleotides outside the gene matches: 18. The CDR3 DNA sequence: TGTGCCAGCAGCTTGCGGTCTGGGACAGGGGGTCTTCAGGCACATGGCTACACCTTC. It is translated as CASSLRSGTGGLQAHGYTF.

This clone was counted a single time. The gene calls are TRBV2 and TRBJ2-2; possible D gene TRBD1, 5 bases. CDR1 is SNHLY and CDR2 is FYNNEI in the germline V gene. Trimming left V 7 bases short and J 5 bases short, with 11 bases between. The CDR3 is made up of 13 amino acids. The CDR3 bases are TGTGCCAGCACTCCGACAGCGACCGGGGAGCTGTTTTTT. Translating gives CASTPTATGELFF.

V is TRBV5-1 and J is TRBJ1-3; TRBD1 agrees at 10 bases. The J segment lost 1 base and the V segment lost 3 bases, leaving 4 bases of the junction unmatched. The CDR3 sequence is 16 residues long. Germline CDR1 and CDR2: SGHRS and YFSETQ. The CDR3 spells CASSWGTGESGNTIYF. The CDR3 DNA is TGCGCCAGCAGCTGGGGGACAGGGGAGTCTGGAAACACCATATATTTT. The variable domain in full, completed from reference TRBV5-1 and TRBJ1-3, reads KAGVTQTPRYLIKTRGQQVTLSCSPISGHRSVSWYQQTPGQGLQFLFEYFSETQRNKGNFPGRFSGRQFSNSRSEMNVSTLELGDSALYLCASSWGTGESGNTIYFGEGSWLTVV.

This sequence joins TRBV10-3 and TRBJ2-1, with 10 bases identical to TRBD2. This CDR3 has 16 amino acids. CDR1 is ENHRY, CDR2 SYGVKD, per germline. J lost 0 bases, V lost 6 bases, and 5 bases had no gene match. CDR3 sequence reads: CAIRGTSESSYNEQFF. The CDR3 DNA reads as TGTGCCATCAGGGGGACTAGCGAAAGCTCCTACAATGAGCAGTTCTTC.

This sequence joins TRBV10-1 and TRBJ2-2, with 9 bases matching TRBD2. Germline V lookup: CDR1 WNHNN, CDR2 SYGVQD (reference sequence). This CDR3 region has 14 residues. The V gene end was trimmed by 4 bases and the J gene end by 6 bases; junction bases not matched to a gene: 3. This CDR3 reads CASSGLAGSGELFF. The CDR3 bases are TGCGCCAGCAGTGGGCTAGCGGGATCCGGGGAGCTGTTTTTT.

This chain links TRBV18 with TRBJ2-5; 10 bases are a match to TRBD2. Germline V gene lookup returns CDR1 KGHSH and CDR2 LQKENI. V lost 3 bases, J lost 5 bases, and 18 bases stayed unmatched. This CDR3 has 19 residues. CDR3 residues: CASSPYDSGRAGGSETQYF. DNA for the CDR3: TGTGCCAGCTCACCCTATGACTCCGGGCGAGCGGGAGGGTCGGAGACCCAGTACTTC.

The rearrangement joins TRBV2 to TRBJ1-2; tentative D call: TRBD1 (6 bases). Germline lookup yields CDR1 SNHLY and CDR2 FYNNEI. CDR3 length: 12 residues. V gave up 7 bases and J gave up 3 bases, with 9 bases separating them. The CDR3 reads CASNAGDYGYTF. The CDR3 nucleotides read TGTGCCAGCAACGCAGGGGACTATGGCTACACCTTC.

This rearrangement joins TRBV30 to TRBJ1-5; D not certain. V was pared by 3 bases and J by 5 bases, with 11 bases between. The CDR3 has 13 residues. Germline CDR1 GTSNPN, CDR2 SVGIG (reference sequence). Here the CDR3 DNA reads TGTGCCTGGAGCCTGAACACCGATCAGCCCCAGCATTTT. Protein: CAWSLNTDQPQHF.

The J gene is TRBJ1-5, the V gene TRBV6-1; D gene unclear. CDR1 is MNHNS and CDR2 is SASEGT in the germline V gene. The CDR3 runs to 13 residues. Trimming cost V 6 bases and J 7 bases, with 13 bases left between them. The CDR3, as DNA: TGTGCCAGCAGGCCTCAGGATCCCCAGCCCCAGCATTTT. Its translation is CASRPQDPQPQHF.

The rearrangement joins TRBV5-1 to TRBJ1-1; the D gene is possibly TRBD1 (5 bases). V was trimmed by 5 bases and J by 1 base, leaving 9 bases between them. The germline gives CDR1 SGHRS, CDR2 YFSETQ. CDR3 size: 13 residues. CDR3 sequence: CASRVTENTEAFF. The CDR3 nucleotides read TGCGCCAGCAGGGTGACAGAGAACACTGAAGCTTTCTTT.

The CDR3 region has the DNA TGTGCCAGCAGTGAGGGCCATGAGCAGTTCTTC. Its translation: CASSEGHEQFF. This chain connects TRBV6-1 to TRBJ2-1; D is ambiguous. The CDR3 is made up of 11 amino acids. Germline V gives CDR1 MNHNS, CDR2 SASEGT. V was cut by 3 bases and J by 8 bases, with 5 bases left in between.

The rearrangement uses TRBV19 and TRBJ1-6; weak D call: TRBD1 (5 bases). The CDR3 is 14 amino acids. Deletions cut 5 bases from V and 6 bases from J, with 11 bases between. Germline values: CDR1 LNHDA, CDR2 SQIVND (reference sequence). The CDR3 DNA reads as TGTGCCAGTAGTCGGCAGGGTGGTAATTCACCCCTCCACTTT. It codes for CASSRQGGNSPLHF. The whole variable domain, filled in from reference TRBV19 and TRBJ1-6, reads DGGITQSPKYLFRKEGQNVTLSCEQNLNHDAMYWYRQDPGQGLRLIYYSQIVNDFQKGDIAEGYSVSREKKESFPLTVTSAQKNPTAFYLCASSRQGGNSPLHFGNGTRLTVT.

V usage is TRBV4-2 and J usage is TRBJ2-3; 12 bases match TRBD1. Germline V gene lookup returns CDR1 LGHNA and CDR2 YNFKEQ. This CDR3 has 19 amino acids. V trimming: 0 bases; J trimming: 0 bases; junction bases outside the gene matches: 7. The CDR3 region is CASSQDRGQGAGSTDTQYF. The DNA of the CDR3 is TGTGCCAGCAGCCAAGATAGGGGACAGGGGGCTGGGAGCACAGATACGCAGTATTTT.

CDR3 nucleotides: TGTGCATGTGGGGGGGCGACTAATGAAAAACTGTTTTTT. Its protein is CACGGATNEKLFF. The chain has TRBV7-8 and TRBJ1-4; D might be TRBD1 (6 bases). This CDR3 is 13 amino acids long. From germline, CDR1 is SGHVS and CDR2 FQNEAQ.

The gene calls are TRBV19 and TRBJ1-1; D is perhaps TRBD1 (6 bases). Trimming pared 3 bases from V and 1 base from J, leaving 9 bases between. Looked up from germline, CDR1 is LNHDA and CDR2 is SQIVND (reference sequence). This CDR3 is 14 amino acids long. The CDR3 coding sequence is TGTGCCAGTAGTATCGACAGGCGGAACACTGAAGCTTTCTTT. Protein sequence: CASSIDRRNTEAFF.

The chain carries TRBV9 and TRBJ2-7; D is possibly TRBD2 (6 bases). Germline CDR1 is SGDLS and CDR2 is YYNGEE. The V end was cut by 2 bases, the J end by 1 base, with 10 bases between. The CDR3 consists of 14 residues. The CDR3 loop is CASSVRTNSYEQYF. The CDR3 nucleotides read TGTGCCAGCAGCGTGCGGACTAATTCCTACGAGCAGTACTTC.

The rearrangement joins TRBV19 to TRBJ2-7, with 12 nucleotides matching TRBD1. The CDR3 sequence is 17 residues long. Looked up from germline, CDR1 is LNHDA and CDR2 is SQIVND (reference sequence). V gave up 6 bases and J gave up 5 bases; unmatched junction bases: 14. DNA for the CDR3: TGTGCCAGTAGCCCCGAGGGCGGGACAGGGGGCTGGGACGAGCAGTACTTC. Its translation: CASSPEGGTGGWDEQYF.

The chain is built from TRBV4-3 and TRBJ1-3, with a weak D call TRBD1 (6 bases). The CDR3 sequence is 17 residues long. The V gene lost 0 bases and the J gene lost 4 bases, with 16 bases spanning the gap. Germline V gene sequence: CDR1 LGHNA, CDR2 YSLEER. The CDR3 reads CASSQEGGGASGNTIYF. CDR3 nucleotides: TGCGCCAGCAGCCAAGAAGGTGGGGGGGCTTCGGGAAACACCATATATTTT.

This sequence joins TRBV6-1 and TRBJ2-3, with TRBD1 as a possible D gene (6 bases). Trimming took 3 bases from V and 1 from J, leaving 8 bases between them. Germline CDR1 reads MNHNS; CDR2 reads SASEGT. The CDR3 length is 14 residues. In DNA, the CDR3 is TGTGCCAGCAGTGAGACAGGAGGCACAGATACGCAGTATTTT. This gives the protein CASSETGGTDTQYF.

The CDR3 is CASSLRGGTDTQYF. The CDR3 nucleotides are TGTGCCAGCTCACTTCGGGGGGGCACAGATACGCAGTATTTT. V is TRBV18 and J is TRBJ2-3, with 7 nucleotides matching TRBD2. The CDR3 loop spans 14 amino acids. The trim removed 4 bases at V and 1 base at J, leaving 2 bases unmatched. CDR1 and CDR2 (germline): KGHSH, LQKENI.